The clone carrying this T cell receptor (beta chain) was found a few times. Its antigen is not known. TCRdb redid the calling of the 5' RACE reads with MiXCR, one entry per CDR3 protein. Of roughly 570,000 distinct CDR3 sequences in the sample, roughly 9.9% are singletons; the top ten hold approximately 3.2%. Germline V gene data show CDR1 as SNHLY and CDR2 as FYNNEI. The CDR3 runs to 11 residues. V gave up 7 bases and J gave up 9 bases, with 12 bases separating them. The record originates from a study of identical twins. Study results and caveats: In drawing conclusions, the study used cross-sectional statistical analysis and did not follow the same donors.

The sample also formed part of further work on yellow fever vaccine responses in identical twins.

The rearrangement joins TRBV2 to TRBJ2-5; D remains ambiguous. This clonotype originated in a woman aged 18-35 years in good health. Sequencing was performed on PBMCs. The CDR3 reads CASTSGHSQYF. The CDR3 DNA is TGTGCCAGCACTTCCGGTCATTCCCAGTACTTC.